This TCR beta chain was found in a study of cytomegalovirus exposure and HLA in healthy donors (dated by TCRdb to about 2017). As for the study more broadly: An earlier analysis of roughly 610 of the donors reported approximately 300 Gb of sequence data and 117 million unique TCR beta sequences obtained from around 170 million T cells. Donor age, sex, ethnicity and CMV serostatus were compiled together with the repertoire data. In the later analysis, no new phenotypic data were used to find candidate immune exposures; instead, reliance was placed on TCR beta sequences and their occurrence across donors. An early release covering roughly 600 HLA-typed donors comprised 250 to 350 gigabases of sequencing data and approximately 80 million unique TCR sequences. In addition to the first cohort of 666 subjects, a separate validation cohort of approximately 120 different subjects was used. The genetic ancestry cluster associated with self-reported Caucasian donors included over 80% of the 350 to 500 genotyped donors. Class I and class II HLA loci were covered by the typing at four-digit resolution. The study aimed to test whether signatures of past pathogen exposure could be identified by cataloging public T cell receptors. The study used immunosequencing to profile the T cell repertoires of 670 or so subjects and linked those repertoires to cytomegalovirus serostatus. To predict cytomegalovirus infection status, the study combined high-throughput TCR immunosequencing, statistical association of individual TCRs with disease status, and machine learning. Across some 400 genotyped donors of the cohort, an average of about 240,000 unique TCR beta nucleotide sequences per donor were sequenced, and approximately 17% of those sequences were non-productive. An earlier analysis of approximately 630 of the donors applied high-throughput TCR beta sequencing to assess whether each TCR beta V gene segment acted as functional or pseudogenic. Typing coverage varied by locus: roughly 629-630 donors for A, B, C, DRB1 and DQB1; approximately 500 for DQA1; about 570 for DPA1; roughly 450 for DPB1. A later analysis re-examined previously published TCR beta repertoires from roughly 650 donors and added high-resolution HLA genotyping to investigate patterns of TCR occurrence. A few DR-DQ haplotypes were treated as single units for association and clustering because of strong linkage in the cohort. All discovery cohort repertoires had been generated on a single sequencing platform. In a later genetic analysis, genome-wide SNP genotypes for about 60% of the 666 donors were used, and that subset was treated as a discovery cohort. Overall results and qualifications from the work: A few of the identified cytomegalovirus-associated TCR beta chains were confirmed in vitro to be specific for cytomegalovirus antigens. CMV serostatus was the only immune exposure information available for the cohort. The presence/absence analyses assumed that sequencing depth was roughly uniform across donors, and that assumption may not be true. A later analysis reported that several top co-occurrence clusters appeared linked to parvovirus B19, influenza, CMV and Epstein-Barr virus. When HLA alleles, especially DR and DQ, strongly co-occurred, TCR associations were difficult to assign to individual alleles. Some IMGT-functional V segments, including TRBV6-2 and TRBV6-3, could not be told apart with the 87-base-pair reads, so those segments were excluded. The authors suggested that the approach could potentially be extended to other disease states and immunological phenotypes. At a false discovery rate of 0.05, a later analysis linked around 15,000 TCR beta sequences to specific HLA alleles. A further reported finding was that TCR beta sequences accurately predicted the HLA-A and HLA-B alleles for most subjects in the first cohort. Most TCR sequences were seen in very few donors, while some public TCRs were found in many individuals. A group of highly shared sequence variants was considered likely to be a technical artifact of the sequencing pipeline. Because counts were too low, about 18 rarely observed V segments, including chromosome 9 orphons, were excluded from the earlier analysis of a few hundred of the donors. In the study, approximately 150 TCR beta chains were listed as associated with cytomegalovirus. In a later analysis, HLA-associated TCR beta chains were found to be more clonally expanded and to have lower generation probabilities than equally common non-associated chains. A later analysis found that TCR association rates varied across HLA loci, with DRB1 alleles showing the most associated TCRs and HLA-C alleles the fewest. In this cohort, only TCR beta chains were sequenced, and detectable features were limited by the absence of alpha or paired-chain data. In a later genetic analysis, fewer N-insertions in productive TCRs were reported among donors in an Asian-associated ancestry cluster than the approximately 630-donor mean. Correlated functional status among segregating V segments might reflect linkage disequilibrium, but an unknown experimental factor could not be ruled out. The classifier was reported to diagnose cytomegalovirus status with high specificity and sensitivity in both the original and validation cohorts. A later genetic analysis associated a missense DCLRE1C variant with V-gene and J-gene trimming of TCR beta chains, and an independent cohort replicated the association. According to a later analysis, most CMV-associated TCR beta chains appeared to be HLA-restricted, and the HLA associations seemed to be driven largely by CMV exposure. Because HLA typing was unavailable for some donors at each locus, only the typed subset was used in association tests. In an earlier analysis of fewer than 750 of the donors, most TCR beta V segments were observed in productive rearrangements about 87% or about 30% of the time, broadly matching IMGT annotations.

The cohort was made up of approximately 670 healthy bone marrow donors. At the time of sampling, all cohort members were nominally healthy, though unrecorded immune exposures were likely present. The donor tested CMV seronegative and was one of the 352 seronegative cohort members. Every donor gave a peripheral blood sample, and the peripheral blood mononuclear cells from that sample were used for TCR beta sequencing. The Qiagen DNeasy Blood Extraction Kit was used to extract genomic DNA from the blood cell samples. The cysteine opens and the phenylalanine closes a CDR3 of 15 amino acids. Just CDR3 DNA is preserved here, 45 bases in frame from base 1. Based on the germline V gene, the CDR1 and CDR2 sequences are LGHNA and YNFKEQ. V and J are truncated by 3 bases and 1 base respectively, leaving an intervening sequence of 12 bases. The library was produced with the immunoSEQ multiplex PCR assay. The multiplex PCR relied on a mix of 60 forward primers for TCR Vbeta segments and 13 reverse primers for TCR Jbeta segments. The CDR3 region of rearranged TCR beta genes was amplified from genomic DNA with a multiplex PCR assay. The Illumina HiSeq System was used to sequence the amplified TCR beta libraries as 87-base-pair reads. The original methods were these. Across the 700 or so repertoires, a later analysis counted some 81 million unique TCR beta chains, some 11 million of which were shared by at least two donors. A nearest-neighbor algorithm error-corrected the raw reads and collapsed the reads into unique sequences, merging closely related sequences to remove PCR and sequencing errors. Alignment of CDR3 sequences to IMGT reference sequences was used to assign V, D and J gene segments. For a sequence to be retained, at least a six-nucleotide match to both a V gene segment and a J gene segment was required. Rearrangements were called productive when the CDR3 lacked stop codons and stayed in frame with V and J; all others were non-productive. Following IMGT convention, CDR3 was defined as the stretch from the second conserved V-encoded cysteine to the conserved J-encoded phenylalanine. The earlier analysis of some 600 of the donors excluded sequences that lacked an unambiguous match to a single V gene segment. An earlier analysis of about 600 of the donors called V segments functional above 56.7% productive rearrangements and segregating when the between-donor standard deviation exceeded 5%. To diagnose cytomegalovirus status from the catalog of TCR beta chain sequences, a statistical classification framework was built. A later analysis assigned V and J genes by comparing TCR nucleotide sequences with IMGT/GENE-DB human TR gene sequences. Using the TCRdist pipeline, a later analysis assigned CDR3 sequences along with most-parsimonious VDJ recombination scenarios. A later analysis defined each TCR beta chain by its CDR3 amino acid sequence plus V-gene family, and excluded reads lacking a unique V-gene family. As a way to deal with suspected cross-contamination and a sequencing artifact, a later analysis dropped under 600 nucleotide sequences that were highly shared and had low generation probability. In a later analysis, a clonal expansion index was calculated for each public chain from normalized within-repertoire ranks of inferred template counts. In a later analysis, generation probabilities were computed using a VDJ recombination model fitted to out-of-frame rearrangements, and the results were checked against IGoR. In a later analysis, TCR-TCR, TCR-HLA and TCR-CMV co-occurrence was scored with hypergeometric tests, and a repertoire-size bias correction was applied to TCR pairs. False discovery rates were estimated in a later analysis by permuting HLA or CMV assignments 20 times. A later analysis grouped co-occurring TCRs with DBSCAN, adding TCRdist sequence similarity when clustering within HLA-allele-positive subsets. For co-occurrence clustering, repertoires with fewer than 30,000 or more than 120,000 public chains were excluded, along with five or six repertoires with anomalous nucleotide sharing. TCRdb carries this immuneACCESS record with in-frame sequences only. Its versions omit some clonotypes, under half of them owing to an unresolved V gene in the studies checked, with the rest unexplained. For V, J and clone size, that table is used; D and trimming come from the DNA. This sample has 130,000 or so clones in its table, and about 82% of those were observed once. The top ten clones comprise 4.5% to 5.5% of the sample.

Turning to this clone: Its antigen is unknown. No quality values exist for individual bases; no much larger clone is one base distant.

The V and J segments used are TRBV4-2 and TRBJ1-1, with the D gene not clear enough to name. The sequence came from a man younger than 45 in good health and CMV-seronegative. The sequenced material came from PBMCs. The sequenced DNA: TGTGCCAGCAGCCACCGACAAAAAGAGAACACTGAAGCTTTCTTT. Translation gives CASSHRQKENTEAFF.